A single sample gave rise to the 18 T cell receptor beta chains below, sequenced in a study of Graves' ophthalmopathy and Graves' hyperthyroidism. Amplified TCR beta CDR3 regions were obtained using RNA transcripts as template. The first-round RT-PCR employed HTBI primers together with the Qiagen OneStep RT-PCR kit. A multiplex PCR was then performed as the second round. TCRdb called the multiplex PCR reads again in MiXCR, with one record for every CDR3 protein. The sample consists of over 650,000 distinct CDR3 sequences, over 40% of them appearing once. Sequencing used peripheral blood. The receptors were sampled from an adult man with Graves' ophthalmopathy.

This clonotype has at least ten counts. The chain recombines TRBV10-3 with TRBJ2-2; 10 bases are shared with TRBD1. Trimming cost V 10 bases and J 4 bases; bases outside gene matches: 6. Germline V CDR1 and CDR2: ENHRY, SYGVKD. CDR3 length: 14 residues. CDR3: CASCRQGATGELFF. The CDR3 nucleotides read TGTGCCAGCTGTAGACAGGGGGCCACCGGGGAGCTGTTTTTT.

The chain combines TRBV20-1 with TRBJ1-4, with no clear D. V gave up 7 bases and J gave up 8 bases, with 14 bases separating them. CDR1 is DFQATT and CDR2 is SNEGSKA in the germline V gene (reference sequence). The CDR3 sequence is 12 residues long. The CDR3 coding sequence is TGCAGTGTCCCCGCCCGAAGAGAAAAACTGTTTTTT. This sequence encodes CSVPARREKLFF.

CDR3 bases: TGTGCCAGCAGTGAAGCCCCGGGACTAGCGGGAGTTGAGCAGTACTTC. Translation gives CASSEAPGLAGVEQYF. V usage is TRBV2 and J usage is TRBJ2-7; TRBD2 matches at 14 bases. The trim removed 0 bases at V and 7 bases at J, leaving 5 bases unmatched. The CDR3 is 16 residues long. Germline lookup yields CDR1 SNHLY and CDR2 FYNNEI.

This clonotype was recorded many times. V usage is TRBV29-1 and J usage is TRBJ1-2; D is unclear. Germline values: CDR1 SQVTM, CDR2 ANQGSEA. This CDR3 spans 12 amino acids. Trimming shortened V by 6 bases and J by 2 bases, and 10 bases separated the two germline ends. The CDR3 region is CSVSTGNYGYTF. DNA for the CDR3: TGCAGCGTGTCCACGGGAAACTATGGCTACACCTTC. Based on the CDR3 plus reference TRBV29-1 and TRBJ1-2, the full variable domain is SAVISQKPSRDICQRGTSLTIQCQVDSQVTMMFWYRQQPGQSLTLIATANQGSEATYESGFVIDKFPISRPNLTFSTLTVSNMSPEDSSIYLCSVSTGNYGYTFGSGTRLTVV.

This clonotype was picked up many times. The chain uses TRBV2 and TRBJ2-5, with TRBD2 identical over 8 bases. Germline V gene sequence: CDR1 SNHLY, CDR2 FYNNEI. The CDR3 extends over 14 amino acids. The J segment lost 2 bases and the V segment lost 8 bases, leaving 7 bases of the junction unmatched. DNA of the CDR3: TGTGCCAGCCCTATCCCGGGGGGGCAAGAGACCCAGTACTTC. Its protein is CASPIPGGQETQYF.

The chain couples TRBV24-1 to TRBJ1-4; D ambiguous. Per germline, CDR1 KGHDR and CDR2 SFDVKD. The V gene lost 0 bases and the J gene lost 6 bases, with 13 bases spanning the gap. The CDR3 totals 16 residues. CDR3 nucleotides: TGTGCCACCAGTGATTTGGAGAGGGTCCGCTATGAAAAACTGTTTTTT. It translates to CATSDLERVRYEKLFF.

A word on this clonotype: This could be a read error, since a much larger clone is one nucleotide away. V is TRBV20-1 and J is TRBJ1-1, with a tentative D call TRBD1 (5 bases). Germline V CDR1 and CDR2: DFQATT, SNEGSKA (reference sequence). Trimming cost V 3 bases and J 1 base, with 15 bases left between them. This CDR3 has 15 residues. Written as DNA, the CDR3 is TGCAGTGCTAGTGATGGGGGGACGGCGAACACTGAAGCTTTCTTT. Translation gives CSASDGGTANTEAFF.

The rearrangement joins TRBV14 to TRBJ2-3, with 8 bases aligning to TRBD1. Per the germline V gene, CDR1 is SGHDN and CDR2 is FVKESK. This CDR3 is 16 amino acids long. V was clipped by 0 bases and J by 6 bases; unmatched bases: 8. The CDR3: CASSQDYRTGSDTQYF. CDR3 nucleotide sequence: TGTGCCAGCAGCCAAGATTATAGGACAGGGTCTGATACGCAGTATTTT.

In this sample, this clonotype turned up once. A much larger clonotype is one base distant, so this may be a read error. The V call is TRBV2, the J call TRBJ1-4; D uncertain. V was pared by 6 bases and J by 6 bases, with 17 bases between. Germline lookup yields CDR1 SNHLY and CDR2 FYNNEI. The CDR3 is made up of 15 amino acids. CDR3 nucleotides: TGTGCCAGCAGAGGAGGACCGTCCTATGATGAAAAACTGTTTTTT. Its translation: CASRGGPSYDEKLFF.

There are many counts of this clonotype. V usage is TRBV7-9 and J usage is TRBJ2-5; 10 positions match TRBD1. V was clipped by 3 bases and J by 1 base; unmatched bases: 11. Looked up from germline, CDR1 is SEHNR and CDR2 is FQNEAQ (reference sequence). There are 18 residues in the CDR3. This CDR3 reads CASSFLLSDRGTQETQYF. CDR3 DNA: TGTGCCAGCAGCTTCCTCCTTTCGGACAGGGGGACCCAAGAGACCCAGTACTTC.

This clonotype was seen at least ten times. The chain combines TRBV7-9 with TRBJ2-5, with 7 bases matching TRBD1. With 0 bases clipped from V and 1 base from J, the junction kept 5 bases outside the gene matches. CDR3 length: 16 amino acids. Germline V CDR1 and CDR2: SEHNR, FQNEAQ (reference sequence). The CDR3 protein is CASSLARWDSQETQYF. The CDR3 nucleotides read TGTGCCAGCAGCTTAGCGCGCTGGGACAGCCAAGAGACCCAGTACTTC.

This clonotype was seen many times. This chain connects TRBV19 to TRBJ1-4; TRBD1 is a possible D gene (6 bases). The CDR3 is made up of 15 amino acids. Germline loops: CDR1 LNHDA, CDR2 SQIVND (reference sequence). Trimming took 3 bases from V and 3 from J, leaving 11 bases between them. This chain's CDR3 is CASSIRGQSNEKLFF. CDR3 nucleotides: TGTGCCAGTAGTATCCGAGGACAGTCTAATGAAAAACTGTTTTTT.

This clonotype was seen repeatedly, ten times or more. J is TRBJ1-4 and V is TRBV19; TRBD1 might be the D (5 bases). The CDR3 sequence is 14 residues long. The ends were cut back, 5 bases at V and 6 bases at J, with 13 bases in the middle. CDR1 and CDR2 (germline): LNHDA, SQIVND (reference sequence). CDR3 residues: CASSPDTWDEKLFF. The CDR3 DNA reads as TGTGCCAGTAGTCCGGACACCTGGGATGAAAAACTGTTTTTT.

The rearrangement links TRBV7-9 to TRBJ2-2, with 9 positions matching TRBD2. The CDR3 length is 15 residues. The germline gives CDR1 SEHNR, CDR2 FQNEAQ (reference sequence). The trim removed 11 bases at V and 3 bases at J, leaving 10 bases unmatched. Written as DNA, the CDR3 is TGTGCCTGGAGTCTGACTAGCGGTCACACCGGGGAGCTGTTTTTT. Protein product: CAWSLTSGHTGELFF.

The chain recombines TRBV20-1 with TRBJ2-7; 9 nucleotides match TRBD1. J lost 1 base, V lost 4 bases, and 8 bases had no gene match. This CDR3 has 15 amino acids. CDR1 is DFQATT, CDR2 SNEGSKA, per germline (reference sequence). The CDR3 is CSATSGTGFSYEQYF. The CDR3 DNA reads TGCAGTGCTACATCCGGGACAGGGTTTTCCTACGAGCAGTACTTC.

CDR3 sequence: CASSYEQGANTEAFF. The CDR3 nucleotides are TGTGCCAGCAGCTACGAACAGGGGGCGAACACTGAAGCTTTCTTT. The chain has TRBV7-2 and TRBJ1-1, with TRBD1 matching over 9 bases. The CDR3 runs 15 residues. Germline lookup yields CDR1 SGHTA and CDR2 FQGNSA. The V and J ends lost 4 bases and 1 base, in that order; junction bases with no gene match: 4.

This clonotype was recorded at least ten times. J is TRBJ2-7 and V is TRBV2; 14 nucleotides line up with TRBD2. V was pared by 6 bases and J by 4 bases, with 5 bases of the junction left unmatched. CDR1 and CDR2 (germline): SNHLY, FYNNEI. The CDR3 is 15 amino acids. The CDR3 DNA reads as TGTGCCAGCAGACTGGGGACTAGCGGGAGTTACGAGCAGTACTTC. This translates into CASRLGTSGSYEQYF.

This clonotype occurred many times. The chain is built from TRBV20-1 and TRBJ1-4, with 7 bases aligning to TRBD1. V lost 5 bases, J lost 6 bases, and 6 bases stayed unmatched. The germline CDR1 and CDR2 sequences are DFQATT and SNEGSKA (reference sequence). The CDR3 has 13 residues. In DNA, the CDR3 is TGCAGTGCTCAACAGGGGCGGGATGAAAAACTGTTTTTT. Its translation: CSAQQGRDEKLFF.